This T cell receptor beta chain was identified during a study of cytomegalovirus exposure and HLA in healthy donors. Study-wide findings and caveats: Among the most significant clusters, several appeared linked to common viral pathogens in a later analysis. Reports described diagnosis of cytomegalovirus status by the classifier as highly specific and sensitive. Specificity of a few CMV-associated chains for CMV antigens was verified in vitro.

The germline gives CDR1 MNHEY, CDR2 SVGAGI. Losses at the gene ends were 4 bases for V and 0 bases for J; bases not matched to a gene: 6. This CDR3 contains 16 residues. Worth noting for this clone: Its antigen is unidentified.

The PCR made use of 60 Vbeta and 13 Jbeta primers. Profiled with immunoSEQ multiplex PCR; TCRdb holds only in-frame clones, not every one. The data hold around 130,000 clones, with approximately 80% observed a single time. Input material: PBMCs. This clonotype was obtained from a man in his forties in good health and CMV-seronegative. J is TRBJ2-7 and V is TRBV6-5, with 10 bases that match TRBD1. Here the CDR3 DNA reads TGTGCCAGCAGTTCAGACAGGGGGCGATTCTCCTACGAGCAGTACTTC. This encodes CASSSDRGRFSYEQYF.